Listed below are T cell receptor beta chains from one sample, sequenced in a study of PD-L1 blockade in urothelial cancer. Data came from immunoSEQ multiplex PCR; TCRdb stores just in-frame clones and leaves some out. The sample yields under 50,000 clones, 80% to 95% seen once. The sample here was PBMCs, taken around atezolizumab (anti-PD-L1) treatment. These receptors were taken from a man aged 65 to 85 with urothelial cancer. CDR3s include the opening cysteine and the closing phenylalanine or tryptophan. D genes are given only for firm matches. Clone sizes are given selectively: once, few, many, or a class where the clone is expanded.

abundance: NA
d_gene: NA
v_gene: TRBV7-3
j_gene: TRBJ2-1
CDR3nt: TGTGCCAGCAGCTCCACAGGGGGGGTCTACAATGAGCAGTTCTTC
CDR3aa: CASSSTGGVYNEQFF

abundance: NA
d_gene: NA
v_gene: TRBV27
j_gene: TRBJ2-7
CDR3nt: TGTGCCAGCAGCAGAGAGGCAGGGGGGAGTTACGAGCAGTACTTC
CDR3aa: CASSREAGGSYEQYF

abundance: NA
d_gene: TRBD1
v_gene: TRBV6-4
j_gene: TRBJ2-3
CDR3nt: TGTGCCAGCAGCAACAGGGGTGGGACAGATACGCAGTATTTT
CDR3aa: CASSNRGGTDTQYF

abundance: NA
d_gene: TRBD2
v_gene: TRBV5-4
j_gene: TRBJ2-7
CDR3nt: TGTGCCAGCAGCCAGGACGGGAGGTCCATCTACGAGCAGTACTTC
CDR3aa: CASSQDGRSIYEQYF

abundance: NA
d_gene: TRBD2
v_gene: TRBV6-1
j_gene: TRBJ2-1
CDR3nt: TGTGCCAGCAGTGGACTAGCGGGAGAGCAGCAGTTCTTC
CDR3aa: CASSGLAGEQQFF

abundance: NA
d_gene: TRBD1
v_gene: TRBV5-6
j_gene: TRBJ2-5
CDR3nt: TGTGCCAGCAGCGAGGACAGGGGAGAGACCCAGTACTTC
CDR3aa: CASSEDRGETQYF

abundance: NA
d_gene: NA
v_gene: TRBV7-6
j_gene: TRBJ2-5
CDR3nt: TGTGCCCGCACCGACAGGTATGGTGGGGAGACCCAGTACTTC
CDR3aa: CARTDRYGGETQYF

abundance: NA
d_gene: TRBD2
v_gene: TRBV5-4
j_gene: TRBJ2-3
CDR3nt: TGTGCCAGCAGCGTCCCTCTAGCGGGAGCGTCAGATACGCAGTATTTT
CDR3aa: CASSVPLAGASDTQYF

abundance: NA
d_gene: NA
v_gene: TRBV5-1
j_gene: TRBJ2-1
CDR3nt: TGCGCCAGCAGCTTGACAGAATACAATGAGCAGTTCTTC
CDR3aa: CASSLTEYNEQFF

abundance: NA
d_gene: TRBD1
v_gene: TRBV10-2
j_gene: TRBJ2-3
CDR3nt: TGCGCCAGCAGTGCGGACAGGGTGTCAGATACGCAGTATTTT
CDR3aa: CASSADRVSDTQYF

abundance: NA
d_gene: TRBD2
v_gene: TRBV7-9
j_gene: TRBJ2-3
CDR3nt: TGTGCCAGCAGCCCTCCGGGAGGGACAGATACGCAGTATTTT
CDR3aa: CASSPPGGTDTQYF

abundance: NA
d_gene: NA
v_gene: TRBV27
j_gene: TRBJ2-6
CDR3nt: TGTGCCAGCAGTTTAATCGGGGTAGGGGCCAACGTCCTGACTTTC
CDR3aa: CASSLIGVGANVLTF

abundance: NA
d_gene: TRBD1
v_gene: TRBV5-1
j_gene: TRBJ2-7
CDR3nt: TGCGCCAGCAGCGTGAGCCTAGCCGGGACAGGGGATCGCGGCGAGCAGTACTTC
CDR3aa: CASSVSLAGTGDRGEQYF

abundance: NA
d_gene: TRBD1
v_gene: TRBV11-2
j_gene: TRBJ2-7
CDR3nt: TGTGCCAGCAGCGTCAGGGGGCCGAGCTACGAGCAGTACTTC
CDR3aa: CASSVRGPSYEQYF

abundance: NA
d_gene: TRBD1
v_gene: TRBV4-1
j_gene: TRBJ1-1
CDR3nt: TGCGCCAGCAGCCAAGCGGACAGGTTTGAAGCTTTCTTT
CDR3aa: CASSQADRFEAFF

abundance: NA
d_gene: NA
v_gene: TRBV10-3
j_gene: TRBJ2-4
CDR3nt: TGTGCCATCAGTGAGTCCTTCTCCATTCAGTACTTC
CDR3aa: CAISESFSIQYF

abundance: NA
d_gene: TRBD1
v_gene: TRBV2
j_gene: TRBJ2-7
CDR3nt: TGTGCCAGCAGGGCGAGGGACAGAACTTACGAGCAGTACTTC
CDR3aa: CASRARDRTYEQYF

abundance: NA
d_gene: TRBD1
v_gene: TRBV11-3
j_gene: TRBJ1-3
CDR3nt: TGTGCCAGCAGCCCTGGACAGGGTCCTGGAAACACCATATATTTT
CDR3aa: CASSPGQGPGNTIYF

abundance: NA
d_gene: TRBD1
v_gene: TRBV6-6
j_gene: TRBJ2-5
CDR3nt: TGTGCCAGCAGTTACTCCGGGACAGGGAAAGAGACCCAGTACTTC
CDR3aa: CASSYSGTGKETQYF

abundance: NA
d_gene: TRBD2
v_gene: TRBV2
j_gene: TRBJ2-1
CDR3nt: TGTGCCAGCAGTCTACTAGCGGGAGGACGAAATGAGCAGTTCTTC
CDR3aa: CASSLLAGGRNEQFF

abundance: NA
d_gene: TRBD1
v_gene: TRBV5-4
j_gene: TRBJ2-2
CDR3nt: TGTGCCAGCAGCTTGGATGCAGGGGGTCACACCGGGGAGCTGTTTTTT
CDR3aa: CASSLDAGGHTGELFF

abundance: NA
d_gene: NA
v_gene: TRBV11-3
j_gene: TRBJ2-7
CDR3nt: TGTGCCAGCAGCTTAAATCCGATGGCCGAGCAGTACTTC
CDR3aa: CASSLNPMAEQYF

abundance: NA
d_gene: NA
v_gene: TRBV18
j_gene: TRBJ1-1
CDR3nt: TGTGCCAGCTCACCACCAACGGGATACACTGAAGCTTTCTTT
CDR3aa: CASSPPTGYTEAFF

abundance: NA
d_gene: NA
v_gene: TRBV5-4
j_gene: TRBJ2-6
CDR3nt: TGTGCCAGCAGCTTGGAGGCAGGGGTTGGGGCCAACGTCCTGACTTTC
CDR3aa: CASSLEAGVGANVLTF

abundance: NA
d_gene: NA
v_gene: TRBV9
j_gene: TRBJ2-1
CDR3nt: TGTGCCAGCAGCCCCGGGACTTTTGGGAGTGAGCAGTTCTTC
CDR3aa: CASSPGTFGSEQFF

abundance: NA
d_gene: TRBD1
v_gene: TRBV11-2
j_gene: TRBJ1-4
CDR3nt: TGTGCCAGCAGCGCCCGGACAGGCAGGAGTGAAAAACTGTTTTTT
CDR3aa: CASSARTGRSEKLFF

abundance: once
d_gene: TRBD1
v_gene: TRBV18
j_gene: TRBJ1-1
CDR3nt: TGTGCCAGCTCGCAGACCAGGGGGGACACTGAAGCTTTCTTT
CDR3aa: CASSQTRGDTEAFF

abundance: NA
d_gene: NA
v_gene: TRBV9
j_gene: TRBJ2-7
CDR3nt: TGTGCCAGCAGCGTCCGGGACACCTTCTACGAGCAGTACTTC
CDR3aa: CASSVRDTFYEQYF

abundance: NA
d_gene: TRBD1
v_gene: TRBV9
j_gene: TRBJ2-7
CDR3nt: TGTGCCAGCAGCGTAGGGACAGGGGCGCAGGGCGAGCAGTACTTC
CDR3aa: CASSVGTGAQGEQYF

abundance: NA
d_gene: NA
v_gene: TRBV5-1
j_gene: TRBJ2-1
CDR3nt: TGCGCCAGCAGCTTGGAGGCTGCTAGCTCTTACAATGAGCAGTTCTTC
CDR3aa: CASSLEAASSYNEQFF

abundance: once
d_gene: NA
v_gene: TRBV18
j_gene: TRBJ2-7
CDR3nt: TGTGCCAGCTCACCTATCCGGGACAACTACGAGCAGTACTTC
CDR3aa: CASSPIRDNYEQYF

abundance: NA
d_gene: TRBD1
v_gene: TRBV2
j_gene: TRBJ2-2
CDR3nt: TGTGCCAGCAGTGAAAGGAACAGGGGTACCGGGGAGCTGTTTTTT
CDR3aa: CASSERNRGTGELFF

abundance: NA
d_gene: NA
v_gene: TRBV28
j_gene: TRBJ2-7
CDR3nt: TGTGCCAGCAGCCAGGGGTGGTACGAGCAGTACTTC
CDR3aa: CASSQGWYEQYF

abundance: NA
d_gene: TRBD2
v_gene: TRBV27
j_gene: TRBJ2-1
CDR3nt: TGTGCCAGCAGTCTATTAGCGGGAGTGGCCTACAATGAGCAGTTCTTC
CDR3aa: CASSLLAGVAYNEQFF

abundance: NA
d_gene: NA
v_gene: TRBV7-9
j_gene: TRBJ2-3
CDR3nt: TGTGCCAGCAGCTTTTGGTCGGGGGTGGATACGCAGTATTTT
CDR3aa: CASSFWSGVDTQYF

abundance: once
d_gene: NA
v_gene: TRBV21-1
j_gene: TRBJ2-1
CDR3nt: TGTGCCAGCAGCAAAGTTGACGGGAGGGGCTATGAGCAGTTCTTC
CDR3aa: CASSKVDGRGYEQFF

abundance: NA
d_gene: TRBD2
v_gene: TRBV18
j_gene: TRBJ2-2
CDR3nt: TGTGCCAGCTCACCATCTGGGACTAGCGGGAGTTTCGCCGGGGAGCTGTTTTTT
CDR3aa: CASSPSGTSGSFAGELFF

abundance: few
d_gene: NA
v_gene: TRBV7-3
j_gene: TRBJ2-3
CDR3nt: TGTGCCAGCAGCTTAACACTACAGGGAGATACGCAGTATTTT
CDR3aa: CASSLTLQGDTQYF

abundance: NA
d_gene: NA
v_gene: TRBV5-8
j_gene: TRBJ1-1
CDR3nt: TGTGCCAGCAGCCACACAGGGATGGAAGCTTTCTTT
CDR3aa: CASSHTGMEAFF

abundance: few
d_gene: NA
v_gene: TRBV15
j_gene: TRBJ2-7
CDR3nt: TGTGCCACCAGCAGAGATAACTACGAGCAGTACTTC
CDR3aa: CATSRDNYEQYF

abundance: NA
d_gene: TRBD1
v_gene: TRBV11-2
j_gene: TRBJ1-1
CDR3nt: TGTGCCAGCAGCTCGACAGGGTCGAACACTGAAGCTTTCTTT
CDR3aa: CASSSTGSNTEAFF

abundance: NA
d_gene: NA
v_gene: TRBV29-1
j_gene: TRBJ1-1
CDR3nt: TGCAGCGTTGGCTCCCTGTCAGGTAACACTGAAGCTTTCTTT
CDR3aa: CSVGSLSGNTEAFF

abundance: NA
d_gene: TRBD2
v_gene: TRBV19
j_gene: TRBJ2-7
CDR3nt: TGTGCCAGTAGTATTGGACTAGCGGGGCCCTACGAGCAGTACTTC
CDR3aa: CASSIGLAGPYEQYF

abundance: NA
d_gene: NA
v_gene: TRBV4-1
j_gene: TRBJ1-1
CDR3nt: TGCGCCAGCAGCCAAGATGGGGGCGTTTTAGGGGGAGCTTTCTTT
CDR3aa: CASSQDGGVLGGAFF